Detailed here is one T cell receptor (beta chain). Sequenced by immunoSEQ multiplex PCR; TCRdb stores in-frame clones only, minus some. The profile shows about 63,000 clones, 65% to 85% of them singletons. The source of the sample is a study of a mutant IDH1 vaccine in newly diagnosed glioma. Study overall: Most had both radiotherapy and temozolomide beforehand; others had only one.

Time point defined: baseline, week 1 (first vaccination visit). Treatment noted: pre-vaccination baseline after standard-of-care therapy. This specimen was peripheral blood mononuclear cells (PBMCs), taken from a glioma patient treated with radiotherapy, temozolomide or both. The origin of this receptor is a young woman with glioma. Some clones in this sample may be carry-over from other donors' samples.

The CDR3 loop is CAITAGQIYGYTF. CDR3 DNA: TGTGCCATCACCGCCGGACAGATCTATGGCTACACCTTC. This chain connects TRBV10-3 to TRBJ1-2, with a tentative D call TRBD1 (6 bases). CDR1 and CDR2 (germline): ENHRY, SYGVKD. The CDR3 is 13 residues long. V was cut by 7 bases and J by 4 bases, with 13 bases left in between.